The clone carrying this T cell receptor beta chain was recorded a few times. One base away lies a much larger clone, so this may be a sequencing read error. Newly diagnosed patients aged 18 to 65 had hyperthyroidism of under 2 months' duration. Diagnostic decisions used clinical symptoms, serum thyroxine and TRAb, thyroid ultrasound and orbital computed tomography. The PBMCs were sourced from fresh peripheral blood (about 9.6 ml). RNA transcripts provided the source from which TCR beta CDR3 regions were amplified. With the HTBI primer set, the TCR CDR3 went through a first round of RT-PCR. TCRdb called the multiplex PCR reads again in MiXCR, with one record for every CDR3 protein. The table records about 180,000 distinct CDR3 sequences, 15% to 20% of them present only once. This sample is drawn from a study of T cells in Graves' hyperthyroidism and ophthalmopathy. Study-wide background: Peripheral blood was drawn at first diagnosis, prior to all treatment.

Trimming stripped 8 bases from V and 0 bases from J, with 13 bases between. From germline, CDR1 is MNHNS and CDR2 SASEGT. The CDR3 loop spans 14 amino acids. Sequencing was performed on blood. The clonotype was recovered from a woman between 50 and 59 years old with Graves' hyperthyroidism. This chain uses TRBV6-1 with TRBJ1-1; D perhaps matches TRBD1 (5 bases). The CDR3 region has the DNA TGTGCCAGCGTAGCCGGGACCGTGAACACTGAAGCTTTCTTT. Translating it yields CASVAGTVNTEAFF.